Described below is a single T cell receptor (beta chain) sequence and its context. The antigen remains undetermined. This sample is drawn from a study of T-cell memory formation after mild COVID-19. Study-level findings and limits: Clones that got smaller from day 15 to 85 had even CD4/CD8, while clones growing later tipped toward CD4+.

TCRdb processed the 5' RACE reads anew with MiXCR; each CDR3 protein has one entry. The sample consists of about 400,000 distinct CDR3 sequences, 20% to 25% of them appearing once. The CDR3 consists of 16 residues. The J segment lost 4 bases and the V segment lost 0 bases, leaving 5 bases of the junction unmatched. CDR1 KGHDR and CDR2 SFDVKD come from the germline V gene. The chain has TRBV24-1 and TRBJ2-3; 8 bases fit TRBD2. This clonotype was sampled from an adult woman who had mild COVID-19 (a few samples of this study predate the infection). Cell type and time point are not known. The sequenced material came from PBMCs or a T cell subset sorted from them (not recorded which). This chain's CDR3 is CATSDLRGAGADTQYF. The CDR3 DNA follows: TGTGCCACCAGTGATTTGCGGGGAGCGGGGGCAGATACGCAGTATTTT.